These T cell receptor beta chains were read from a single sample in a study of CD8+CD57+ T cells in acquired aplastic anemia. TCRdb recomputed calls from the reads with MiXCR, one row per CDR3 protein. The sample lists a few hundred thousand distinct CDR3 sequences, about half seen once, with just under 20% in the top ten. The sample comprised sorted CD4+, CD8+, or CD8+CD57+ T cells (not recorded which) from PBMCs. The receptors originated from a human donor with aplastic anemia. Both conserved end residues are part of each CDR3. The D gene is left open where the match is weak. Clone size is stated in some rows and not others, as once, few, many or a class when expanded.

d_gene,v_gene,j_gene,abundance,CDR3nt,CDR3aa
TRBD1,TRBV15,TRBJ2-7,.,TGTGCCACCAGCAGCCGGGACAGGGGAACGTACGAGCAGTACTTC,CATSSRDRGTYEQYF
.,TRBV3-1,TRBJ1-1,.,TGTGCCAGCAGCCACACACCCGGGACATCTAACACTGAAGCTTTCTTT,CASSHTPGTSNTEAFF
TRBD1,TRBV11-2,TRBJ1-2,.,TGTGCCAGCTCACCAACGGGGGACAGGGATTATGGCTACACCTTC,CASSPTGDRDYGYTF
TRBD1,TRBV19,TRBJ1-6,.,TGTGCCAGTAGTATACTCACAGGGGGCGGTTCACCCCTCCACTTT,CASSILTGGGSPLHF
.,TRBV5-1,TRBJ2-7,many,TGCGCCAGCAGCCAGGACACAGCCTACGAGCAGTACTTC,CASSQDTAYEQYF
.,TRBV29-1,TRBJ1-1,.,TGCAGCGTTGAGGAAGACTCTGAAGCTTTCTTT,CSVEEDSEAFF
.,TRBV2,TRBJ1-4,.,TGTGCCAGCATAGAGGCGCAGATTGGAAAACTGTTTTTT,CASIEAQIGKLFF
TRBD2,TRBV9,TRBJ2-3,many,TGTGCCAGCAGCACCGCCGGGACTAGAGGCACAGATACGCAGTATTTT,CASSTAGTRGTDTQYF
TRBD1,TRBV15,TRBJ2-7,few,TGTGCCACCAGCAGAGGACAGGGTACCAACGAGCAGTACTTC,CATSRGQGTNEQYF
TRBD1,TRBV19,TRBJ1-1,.,TGTGCCAGCGCGGGACAGGGGTACACTGAAGCTTTCTTT,CASAGQGYTEAFF
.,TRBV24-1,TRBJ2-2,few,TGTGCCACCAGTCCATGGGGAAATACCGGGGAGCTGTTTTTT,CATSPWGNTGELFF
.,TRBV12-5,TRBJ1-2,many,TGTGCTAGTGGTTCGGGACTGTCTTATGGCTACACCTTC,CASGSGLSYGYTF
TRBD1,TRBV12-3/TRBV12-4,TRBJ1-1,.,TGTGCCAGCAGTGCGACAGGGTCGGCCACTGAAGCTTTCTTT,CASSATGSATEAFF
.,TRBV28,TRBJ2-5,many,TGTGCCAGCACCAGCGGGGAGACCCAGTACTTC,CASTSGETQYF
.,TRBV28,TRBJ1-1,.,TGTGCCAGCAGGGATGTGAGCACTGAAGCTTTCTTT,CASRDVSTEAFF
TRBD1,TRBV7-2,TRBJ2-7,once,TGTGCCAGCAGCTTCCAGACAGGGTTTCACGAGCAGTACTTC,CASSFQTGFHEQYF
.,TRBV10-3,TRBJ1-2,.,TGTGCCATCAGCGGGCCAAAGCAAGCTGGCTACACCTTC,CAISGPKQAGYTF
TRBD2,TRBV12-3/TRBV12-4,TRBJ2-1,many,TGTGCCAGCAGTGTCCTAGCGGGGGCCTACAATGAGCAGTTCTTC,CASSVLAGAYNEQFF
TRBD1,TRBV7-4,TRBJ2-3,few,TGTGCCAGCAGCTTAGGGACAGGGGGGGCAGATACGCAGTATTTT,CASSLGTGGADTQYF
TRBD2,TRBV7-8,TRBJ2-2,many,TGTGCCAGCAGCCCGCGGGGGGCGCCCACCGGGGAGCTGTTTTTT,CASSPRGAPTGELFF
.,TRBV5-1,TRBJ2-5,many,TGCGCCAGCAGCTTCGGGGATTACGGGATAGAGACCCAGTACTTC,CASSFGDYGIETQYF
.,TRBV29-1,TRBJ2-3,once,TGCAGCGTTGTCCTCGAAGGCACAGATACGCAGTATTTT,CSVVLEGTDTQYF
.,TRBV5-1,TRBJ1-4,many,TGCGCCAGCAGCCCAGACAGCCCCCTTGAAAAACTGTTTTTT,CASSPDSPLEKLFF